Listed below are T cell receptor beta chains from one sample, sequenced in a study of blood T cells in healthy people across ages. TCRdb re-called the 5' RACE reads with MiXCR, one entry per CDR3 protein. There are approximately 1,000,000 distinct CDR3 sequences in the sample; 35% to 40% occur only once, and 10% to 15% lies in the top ten. The sequenced material came from blood. All receptors come from a man in his late teens or twenties in good health. Each CDR3 is given with its conserved first and last residue. Each record gives: V gene, CDR3 protein.

TRBV20-1 CSASRQFPSYEQYF
TRBV6-2/TRBV6-3 CASSYVDGPTNEKLFF
TRBV2 CASRKDSNYGYTF
TRBV4-3 CASSQDPLQGVNYGYTF
TRBV27 CASSFRQGLNEKLFF
TRBV20-1 CSVSDSNQPQHF
TRBV4-1 CASSHNYPGGTEAFF
TRBV7-9 CAMTGHTEAFF
TRBV29-1 CSTRGRSSYEQYF
TRBV20-1 CSARSSDRTGIGEQYF
TRBV5-1 CASSRSGDGKLFF
TRBV6-2/TRBV6-3 CASTFGAVWEIQYF
TRBV7-9 CASSLASETGSLAFF
TRBV7-2 CASSLGTSGSTDTQYF
TRBV7-3 CASSLGVGSRVLTF
TRBV5-1 CASTPGHDYNEQFF